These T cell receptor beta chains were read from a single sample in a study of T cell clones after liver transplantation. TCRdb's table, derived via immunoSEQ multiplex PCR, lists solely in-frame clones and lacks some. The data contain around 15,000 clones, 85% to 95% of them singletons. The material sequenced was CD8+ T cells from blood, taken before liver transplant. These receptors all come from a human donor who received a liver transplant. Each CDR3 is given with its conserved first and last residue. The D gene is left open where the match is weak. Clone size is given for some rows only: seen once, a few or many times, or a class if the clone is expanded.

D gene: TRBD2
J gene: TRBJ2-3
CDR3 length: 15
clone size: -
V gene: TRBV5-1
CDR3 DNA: TGCGCCAGCAGCACAGAAGGGCAGCGGGGCGATACGCAGTATTTT
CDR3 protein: CASSTEGQRGDTQYF

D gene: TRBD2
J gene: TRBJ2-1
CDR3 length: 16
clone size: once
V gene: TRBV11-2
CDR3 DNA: TGTGCCAGCAGCTTAGGAGCGGGAGGGACACACAATGAGCAGTTCTTC
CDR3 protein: CASSLGAGGTHNEQFF

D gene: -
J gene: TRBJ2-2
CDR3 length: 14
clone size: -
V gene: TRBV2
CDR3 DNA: TGTGCCAGCATCGGTCGGGACGGAACCGGGGAGCTGTTTTTT
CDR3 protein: CASIGRDGTGELFF

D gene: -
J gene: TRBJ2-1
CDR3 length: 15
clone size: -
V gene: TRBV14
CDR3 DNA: TGTGCCAGCAGCCAAGACCCGCCGCCCCTAGGCGAGCAGTTCTTC
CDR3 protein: CASSQDPPPLGEQFF

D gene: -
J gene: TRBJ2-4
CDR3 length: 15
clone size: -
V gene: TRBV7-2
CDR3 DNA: TGTGCCAGCAGCTTATTTGACCTAGCCAAAAACATTCAGTACTTC
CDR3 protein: CASSLFDLAKNIQYF

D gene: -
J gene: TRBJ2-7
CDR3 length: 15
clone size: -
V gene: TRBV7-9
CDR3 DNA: TGTGCCAGCAGCTTAAGTTCAGGGCGACTCTACGAGCAGTACTTC
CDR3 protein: CASSLSSGRLYEQYF

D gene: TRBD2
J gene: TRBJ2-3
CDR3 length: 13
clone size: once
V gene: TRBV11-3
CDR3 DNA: TGTGCCAGCGGAGTAATAGCGGGAGATACGCAGTATTTT
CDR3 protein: CASGVIAGDTQYF

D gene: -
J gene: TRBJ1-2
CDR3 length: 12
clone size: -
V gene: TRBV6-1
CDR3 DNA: TGTGCCAGCAGTGGGACATCCTATGGCTACACCTTC
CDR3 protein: CASSGTSYGYTF

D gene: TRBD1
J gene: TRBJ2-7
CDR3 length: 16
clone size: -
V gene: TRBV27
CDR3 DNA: TGTGCCAGCAGTTTAGGGGCCCGCGGCAGGGGGCATGAGCAGTACTTC
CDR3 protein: CASSLGARGRGHEQYF

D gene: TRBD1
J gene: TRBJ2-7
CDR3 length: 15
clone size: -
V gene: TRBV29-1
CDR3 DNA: TGCAGCGTTGAAGACGGGACAGGGTCCTCCTACGAGCAGTACTTC
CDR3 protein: CSVEDGTGSSYEQYF

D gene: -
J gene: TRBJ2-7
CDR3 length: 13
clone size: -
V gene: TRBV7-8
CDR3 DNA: TGTGCCAGCAGCTTAGGACCCGGCGACGAGCAGTACTTC
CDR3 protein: CASSLGPGDEQYF

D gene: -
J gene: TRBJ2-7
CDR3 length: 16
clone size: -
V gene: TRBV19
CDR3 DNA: TGTGCCAGTAGTAGCTCCCGGGACGCCAGCTCCTACGAGCAGTACTTC
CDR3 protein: CASSSSRDASSYEQYF

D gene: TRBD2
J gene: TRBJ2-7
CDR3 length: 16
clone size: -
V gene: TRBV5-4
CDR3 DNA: TGTGCCAGCAGCCCGCCGAACCGGGACTATCCCTACGAGCAGTACTTC
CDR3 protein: CASSPPNRDYPYEQYF

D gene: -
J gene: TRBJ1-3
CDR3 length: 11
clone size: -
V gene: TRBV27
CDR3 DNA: TGTGCCACCATCTCTGGAAACACCATATATTTT
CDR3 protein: CATISGNTIYF

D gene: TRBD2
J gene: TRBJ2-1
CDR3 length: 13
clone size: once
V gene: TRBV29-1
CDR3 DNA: TGCAGCGTTGGTGGCGGGAGGATAAATGAGCAGTTCTTC
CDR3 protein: CSVGGGRINEQFF

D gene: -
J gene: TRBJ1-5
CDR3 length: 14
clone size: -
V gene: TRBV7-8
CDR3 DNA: TGTGCCAGCAGCTCTACAGGGATCAATCAGCCCCAGCATTTT
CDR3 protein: CASSSTGINQPQHF

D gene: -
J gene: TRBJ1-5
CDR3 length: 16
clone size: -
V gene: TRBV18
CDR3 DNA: TGTGCCAGCTCACCGGGTAAAGGGAGTAGCTATCAGCCCCAGCATTTT
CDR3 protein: CASSPGKGSSYQPQHF

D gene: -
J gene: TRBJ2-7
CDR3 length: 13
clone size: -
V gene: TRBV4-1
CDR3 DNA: TGCGCCAGCAGCCAAGTCGAGTTCTACGAGCAGTACTTC
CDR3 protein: CASSQVEFYEQYF

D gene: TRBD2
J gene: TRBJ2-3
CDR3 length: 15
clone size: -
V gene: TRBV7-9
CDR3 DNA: TGTGCCGTCCGGGCGGGGACTAGTTGGACAGATACGCAGTATTTT
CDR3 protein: CAVRAGTSWTDTQYF

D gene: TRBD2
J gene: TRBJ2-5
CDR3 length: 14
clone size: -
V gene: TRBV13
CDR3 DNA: TGTGCCAGCAGCTTAGGAGCGGGACAAGAGACCCAGTACTTC
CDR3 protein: CASSLGAGQETQYF

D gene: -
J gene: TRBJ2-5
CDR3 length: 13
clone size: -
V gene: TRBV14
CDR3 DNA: TGTGCCAGCAGCCAAGATACGCCGGGGACCCAGTACTTC
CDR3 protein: CASSQDTPGTQYF

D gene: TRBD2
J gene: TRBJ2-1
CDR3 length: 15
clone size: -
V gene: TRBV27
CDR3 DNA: TGTGCCAGCAGTTTATCGGTAGCGGGAGCGGGTGAGCAGTTCTTC
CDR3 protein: CASSLSVAGAGEQFF

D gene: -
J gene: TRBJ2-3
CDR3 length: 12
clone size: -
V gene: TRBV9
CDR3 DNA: TGTGCCAGCAGCGTAGGAGCAGATACGCAGTATTTT
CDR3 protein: CASSVGADTQYF

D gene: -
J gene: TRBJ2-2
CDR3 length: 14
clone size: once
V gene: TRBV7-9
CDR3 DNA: TGTGCCAGCAGCTTTAGGACGAACACCGGGGAGCTGTTTTTT
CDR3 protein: CASSFRTNTGELFF

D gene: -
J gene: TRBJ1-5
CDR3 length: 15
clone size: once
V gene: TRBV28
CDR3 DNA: TGTGCCAGCAGTTTACTTTCCGGGTGGGTTCAGCCCCAGCATTTT
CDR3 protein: CASSLLSGWVQPQHF

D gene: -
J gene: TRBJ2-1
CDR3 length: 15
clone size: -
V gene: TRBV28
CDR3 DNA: TGTGCCAGCAGACTAGGGAGGGGGACCTACAATGAGCAGTTCTTC
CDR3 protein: CASRLGRGTYNEQFF

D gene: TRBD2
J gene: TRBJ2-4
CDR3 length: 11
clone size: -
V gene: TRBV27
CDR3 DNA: TGTGCCAGCAGTTTCCAGCGGGAGTTGTACTTC
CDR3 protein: CASSFQRELYF

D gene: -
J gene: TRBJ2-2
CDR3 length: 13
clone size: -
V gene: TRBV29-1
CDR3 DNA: TGCAGCGTTGATATAAGCGGCACCGGGGAGCTGTTTTTT
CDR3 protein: CSVDISGTGELFF

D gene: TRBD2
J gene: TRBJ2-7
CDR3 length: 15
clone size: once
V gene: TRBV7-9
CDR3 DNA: TGTGCCAGCAGCCCCGGGGGGACGGGCGACCACGAGCAGTACTTC
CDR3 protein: CASSPGGTGDHEQYF

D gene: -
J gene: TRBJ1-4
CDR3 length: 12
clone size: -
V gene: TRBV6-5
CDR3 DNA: TGTGCCAGCACTGATCCGAGGGGAAAACTGTTTTTT
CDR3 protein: CASTDPRGKLFF

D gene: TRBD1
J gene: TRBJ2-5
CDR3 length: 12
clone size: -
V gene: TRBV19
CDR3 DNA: TGTGCCAGCAGGGGACAGAGGGAGACCCAGTACTTC
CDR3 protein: CASRGQRETQYF

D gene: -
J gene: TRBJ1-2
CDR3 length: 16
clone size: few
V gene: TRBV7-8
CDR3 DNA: TGTGCCAGCAGCCTGGAAACAGGTTTGAATAACTATGGCTACACCTTC
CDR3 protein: CASSLETGLNNYGYTF

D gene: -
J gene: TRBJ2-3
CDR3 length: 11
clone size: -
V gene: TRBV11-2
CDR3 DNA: TGTGCCAGCAGCCTGACAGATACGCAGTATTTT
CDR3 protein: CASSLTDTQYF

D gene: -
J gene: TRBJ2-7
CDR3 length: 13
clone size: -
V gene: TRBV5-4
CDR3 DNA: TGTGCCAGCAGCTTCCAGGGCAGCTACGAGCAGTACTTC
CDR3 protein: CASSFQGSYEQYF

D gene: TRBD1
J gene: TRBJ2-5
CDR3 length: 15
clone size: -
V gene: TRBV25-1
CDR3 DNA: TGTGCCAGCAGTGAATGGACAGGGGGTCAAGAGACCCAGTACTTC
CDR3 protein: CASSEWTGGQETQYF

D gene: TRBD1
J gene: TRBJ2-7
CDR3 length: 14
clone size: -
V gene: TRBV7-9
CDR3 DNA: TGTGCCAGCAGCTTAGGGACAGGCCCCTACGAGCAGTACTTC
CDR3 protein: CASSLGTGPYEQYF

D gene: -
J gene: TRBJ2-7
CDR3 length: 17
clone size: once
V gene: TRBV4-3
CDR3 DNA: TGCGCCAGCAGCCAAGACTGGGGGGACAGTTTTTCCTACGAGCAGTACTTC
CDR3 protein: CASSQDWGDSFSYEQYF

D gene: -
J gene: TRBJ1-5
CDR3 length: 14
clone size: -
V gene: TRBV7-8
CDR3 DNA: TGTGCCAGCAGCCCCGGGGCCCGGAACCAGCCCCAGCATTTT
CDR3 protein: CASSPGARNQPQHF

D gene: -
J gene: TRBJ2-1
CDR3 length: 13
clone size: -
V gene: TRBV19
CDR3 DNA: TGTGCCAGTAGTATAGGCCTCTACAATGAGCAGTTCTTC
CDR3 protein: CASSIGLYNEQFF

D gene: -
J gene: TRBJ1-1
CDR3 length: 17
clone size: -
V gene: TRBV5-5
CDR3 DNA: TGTGCCAGCAGCTTGGGGAGGCGGTTTAGGGCTTACGCTGAAGCTTTCTTT
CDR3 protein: CASSLGRRFRAYAEAFF